Each of the 26 T cell receptor beta chains below was sequenced from the same sample in a study of tumor-infiltrating lymphocytes in primary liver carcinoma. Using a constant-region primer together with ProtoScript II reverse transcriptase, TCR beta cDNA was made from around 0.55 ug of total RNA. It was through three nested multiplex PCR rounds of slightly modified ARM-PCR that TCR beta libraries arose. TRBV1-TRBV30 forward primers paired with a C-beta reverse primer drove the first two PCR rounds, about 9 cycles each. A single record per CDR3 protein comes from TCRdb applying MiXCR to the multiplex PCR reads. The sample has some 130,000 distinct CDR3 sequences; around 70% are singletons. The roughly 17-31 mg bulk tissue piece was not sorted before simultaneous RNA and DNA extraction. The specimen sequenced was tumor-adjacent normal liver tissue. These receptors originate from a woman aged 55-70 years with primary liver carcinoma and hepatitis B virus infection.

Concerning this clonotype: One end of the junction does not line up with germline, which may come from a read error. This sequence joins TRBV6-6 and TRBJ1-5; TRBD1 agrees at 10 bases. The CDR3 is 15 amino acids. Germline loops: CDR1 MNHNY, CDR2 SVGAGI (reference sequence). Here the CDR3 DNA reads TGTCCCAGTAGCCGTGGACAGGGGGGCAATCAGCCCCAGCATTTT. Its protein is CPSSRGQGGNQPQHF.

A note on this clonotype: The junction departs from germline at one end; a sequencing error may be responsible. The chain carries TRBV2 and TRBJ2-1, with D possibly matching TRBD2 (6 bases). The CDR3 spans 15 residues. The germline gives CDR1 SNHLY, CDR2 FYNNEI. The CDR3 region has the DNA TGTGCCAACAGTGGTAGCGGAATAATTCTGGATGAGCAGTTCTTC. It codes for CANSGSGIILDEQFF.

The sample holds one count of this clonotype. This chain links TRBV11-1 with TRBJ1-1; 8 nucleotides agree with TRBD1. Unmatched junction bases numbered 14, after V lost 10 bases and J lost 7 bases. The CDR3 is 14 residues long. From germline, CDR1 is SGHAT and CDR2 FQDESV (reference sequence). CDR3 nucleotide sequence: TGTGCCAACAACTTAGAGGGGACAGGCTATGAAGCTTTCTTT. Its translation is CANNLEGTGYEAFF.

A note on this clonotype: The CDR3 carries no conserved terminal phenylalanine or tryptophan, so it likely arises from a read error. The J gene is TRBJ2-2, the V gene TRBV11-2; D remains unclear. The CDR3 spans 15 residues. Looked up from germline, CDR1 is SGHAT and CDR2 is FQNNGV. CDR3 sequence reads: CTSNSLRSGIGELFI. CDR3 DNA sequence: TGTACCAGCAACTCGCTACGGTCAGGCATCGGGGAGCTGTTTATT.

Comment on this clonotype: A read error may be the cause here, since a much bigger clone is one base away. This chain links TRBV5-1 with TRBJ1-1, with D unclear. Germline CDR1 and CDR2: SGHRS and YFSETQ. This CDR3 comprises 13 residues. CDR3 amino acids: CANSLVGNTEAFF. The CDR3 bases are TGCGCCAACAGCTTGGTTGGTAACACTGAAGCTTTCTTT.

The sample holds many counts of this clonotype. The V call is TRBV6-6, the J call TRBJ1-1; a weak D match, TRBD1 (5 bases). Germline CDR1 is MNHNY and CDR2 is SVGAGI (reference sequence). The CDR3 totals 15 residues. The ends were cut back, 5 bases at V and 1 base at J, with 14 bases in the middle. Written as DNA, the CDR3 is TGTGCCAGCAGTGAGCCGGGACGGAGGAACACTGAAGCTTTCTTT. This encodes CASSEPGRRNTEAFF.

Worth noting for this clonotype: A much more abundant neighbour one base away suggests this may be a read error. The V call is TRBV5-1, the J call TRBJ2-7; D possibly corresponds to TRBD1 (8 bases). The CDR3 is made up of 13 amino acids. Germline values: CDR1 SGHRS, CDR2 YFSETQ. CDR3 in amino acids: CASNRQGRDEQHF. The CDR3 bases are TGCGCCAGCAATCGACAGGGGAGGGACGAGCAGCACTTC.

As regards this clonotype: An end of the junction does not agree with germline; a read error may underlie this. The chain recombines TRBV29-1 with TRBJ1-2; 7 positions agree with TRBD1. From germline, CDR1 is SQVTM and CDR2 ANQGSEA. The CDR3 loop spans 14 amino acids. The CDR3 reads CSASRTGGEDGNTF. For the CDR3, the DNA is TGCAGTGCAAGCCGGACAGGTGGCGAGGATGGCAACACCTTC.

In the case of this clonotype: A read error may explain this, as a much larger clone is one base away. The chain joins TRBV7-9 to TRBJ2-4; 7 bases map to TRBD2. The CDR3 spans 12 residues. Per the germline V gene, CDR1 is SEHNR and CDR2 is FQNEAQ (reference sequence). Germline trimming cut 6 bases from V and 7 bases from J; bases unmatched to any gene: 3. CDR3 protein: CASRLGGNIQYF. The CDR3 nucleotides are TGTGCCAGCAGACTCGGGGGGAACATTCAGTACTTC.

As concerns this clonotype: A junction boundary mismatches the germline segment, possibly from a read error. V usage is TRBV29-1 and J usage is TRBJ2-2; possibly TRBD1 or TRBD2 for D (5 bases each). CDR3 length: 14 residues. CDR1 is SQVTM and CDR2 is ANQGSEA in the germline V gene. CDR3 sequence: CSVDAGMGPGELFF. DNA for the CDR3: TGCAGTGTTGACGCCGGAATGGGACCCGGGGAGCTGTTTTTT.

This chain connects TRBV5-6 to TRBJ2-5, with 12 bases fitting TRBD2. Germline V gives CDR1 SGHDT, CDR2 YYEEEE. This CDR3 has 18 residues. J lost 3 bases, V lost 0 bases, and 9 bases had no gene match. CDR3 residues: CASSLERVRLAGEETQYF. Written as DNA, the CDR3 is TGTGCCAGCAGCTTGGAAAGAGTTAGACTAGCGGGAGAAGAGACCCAGTACTTC.

This clonotype has ten or more counts. V and J are TRBV12-3 or TRBV12-4 and TRBJ2-2; tentatively, D is TRBD2 (6 bases). V was trimmed by 1 base and J by 8 bases, leaving 17 bases between them. CDR3 length equals 16 residues. The CDR3 nucleotides read TGTGCCAGCAGTTTAGGGGCCGCGGGGCTACGAGGGGAGCTGTTTTTT. Translating gives CASSLGAAGLRGELFF.

V and J are TRBV29-1 and TRBJ2-7; D uncertain. CDR1 and CDR2 (germline): SQVTM, ANQGSEA. The CDR3 runs to 13 residues. Trimming cost V 7 bases and J 2 bases, with 15 bases left between them. DNA of the CDR3: TGCAGCGCTCAGAGAGGAATTACCTACGAGCAGTACTTC. Translated: CSAQRGITYEQYF.

Ten or more counts support this clonotype. This chain connects TRBV7-8 to TRBJ1-5, with D possibly TRBD1 on 5 matching bases. Germline assignment: CDR1 SGHVS and CDR2 FQNEAQ. Trimming removed 1 base at V and 2 bases at J, with 9 bases between. The CDR3 runs to 15 residues. CDR3 in DNA: TGTGCCAGCAGCTTAGTCGGGGGTGGCAATCAGCCCCAGCATTTT. Its protein is CASSLVGGGNQPQHF.

Judged by abundance, this clonotype is medium-sized. The chain couples TRBV11-2 to TRBJ2-7, with a possible D match to TRBD2 (5 bases). The germline V gene has CDR1 SGHAT and CDR2 FQNNGV. Trimming left V 0 bases short and J 1 base short, with 7 bases between. The CDR3 contains 14 residues. As DNA, the CDR3 is TGTGCCAGCAGCTTAGACACTAGTTCCTACGAGCAGTACTTC. Residues: CASSLDTSSYEQYF. The variable domain in full, completed from reference TRBV11-2 and TRBJ2-7, reads EAGVAQSPRYKIIEKRQSVAFWCNPISGHATLYWYQQILGQGPKLLIQFQNNGVVDDSQLPKDRFSAERLKGVDSTLKIQPAKLEDSAVYLCASSLDTSSYEQYFGPGTRLTVT.

Concerning this clonotype itself: Since no conserved phenylalanine or tryptophan closes the CDR3, a read error is the likely cause. J is TRBJ1-2 and V is TRBV12-3 or TRBV12-4; D possibly corresponds to TRBD1 (5 bases). This CDR3 comprises 13 residues. V lost 6 bases and J lost 4, with 12 bases in between. The CDR3 region is CASRKTGTYGYTL. The CDR3, as DNA: TGTGCCAGCAGGAAGACGGGGACCTATGGCTACACCTTA.

A remark on this clonotype: This may arise from a read error, as a much more abundant clone is one base away. This is likely a read error, given that the CDR3 carries no conserved phenylalanine or tryptophan at its end. The chain joins TRBV28 to TRBJ1-1; TRBD1 matches 7 bases. With V trimmed by 7 bases and J by 3 bases, 11 bases remained unmatched. Germline assignment: CDR1 MDHEN and CDR2 SYDVKM. This CDR3 is 15 amino acids long. In DNA form, the CDR3 reads TGTGCCAGCAACCAGGGGGGGGCTGGTGACACTGAAGCTTTCTCT. It translates to CASNQGGAGDTEAFS.

The sample holds many counts of this clonotype. The chain links TRBV5-6 to TRBJ2-1; the match to TRBD2 covers 10 bases. CDR1 is SGHDT and CDR2 is YYEEEE in the germline V gene. The V and J ends lost 3 bases and 12 bases, in that order; junction bases with no gene match: 12. The CDR3 length is 15 residues. The CDR3 DNA reads as TGTGCCAGCAGCTCAGGTCCTAGCGGGAGTGGTGGGCAGTTCTTC. Translation: CASSSGPSGSGGQFF.

A remark on this clonotype: One end of the junction varies from germline; a read error may be responsible. CDR3 DNA sequence: TGCAGCGTTGAAGATCACCACATTCAATACTTC. This sequence encodes CSVEDHHIQYF. V is TRBV29-1 and J is TRBJ2-4, with D unresolved. CDR1 is SQVTM, CDR2 ANQGSEA, per germline. The CDR3 has 11 amino acids.

V gene TRBV5-1 combines with J gene TRBJ2-7, with 10 nucleotides matching TRBD2. With V trimmed by 5 bases and J by 5 bases, 7 bases remained unmatched. CDR3 length: 14 residues. The germline CDR1 and CDR2 sequences are SGHRS and YFSETQ. For the CDR3, the DNA is TGCGCCAGCAGTTTAGTAGCGGGAGGCGACGAGCAGTACTTC. Amino acids: CASSLVAGGDEQYF.

This clonotype occurred a few times. At one of its ends the junction is not consistent with the germline gene, which may arise from a read error. V and J are TRBV20-1 and TRBJ1-6, with D possibly TRBD1 on 6 matching bases. There are 16 residues in the CDR3. Germline V gene sequence: CDR1 DFQATT, CDR2 SNEGSKA (reference sequence). CDR3 DNA: TGTAGTGCTAGGGACACCCAGAGCTCCTATAATTCACCCCTCCACTTT. Translation gives CSARDTQSSYNSPLHF.

As for this clonotype: Here the CDR3 omits its conserved ending phenylalanine or tryptophan, so a read error is the likely source. The V gene is TRBV11-2, the J gene TRBJ2-1; the match to TRBD2 covers 7 bases. The CDR3 consists of 16 residues. In germline, CDR1 is SGHAT, CDR2 FQNNGV. This CDR3 reads CVSSPRLAGTYNKQFL. CDR3 in DNA: TGTGTCAGCAGCCCCCGACTAGCAGGAACCTACAATAAGCAGTTCCTC.

To note about this clonotype: Being one base from a much bigger clone, this may be a read error. This chain connects TRBV5-1 to TRBJ2-7; 10 nucleotides align to TRBD1. V lost 2 bases to trimming and J lost 6 bases; unmatched junction nucleotides: 5. CDR1 is SGHRS, CDR2 YFSETQ, per germline. The CDR3 spans 14 residues. The CDR3 DNA reads as TGCGCCAGCAGCTTCCGGGACAGGGGAACCGAGCAGTACTTC. Its translation is CASSFRDRGTEQYF.

Comment on this clonotype: As the CDR3 is not closed by the conserved phenylalanine or tryptophan, this likely results from a read error. The chain combines TRBV29-1 with TRBJ2-5; the match to TRBD1 covers 10 bases. There are 15 residues in the CDR3. Germline V gives CDR1 SQVTM, CDR2 ANQGSEA. The CDR3 is CSVEGGTGDQETQYL. In DNA, the CDR3 is TGCAGCGTGGAAGGGGGGACAGGGGACCAAGAGACTCAGTACTTA.

This clonotype was detected once. A much larger clone lies one base from this, so it may be a read error. The chain couples TRBV30 to TRBJ1-2; no clear D gene. Germline assignment: CDR1 GTSNPN and CDR2 SVGIG (reference sequence). This CDR3 spans 13 amino acids. The CDR3 here is CAWSVVLDSGCTF. For the CDR3, the DNA is TGTGCCTGGAGTGTAGTACTTGACTCTGGCTGCACCTTC.

For this clonotype: The junction departs from germline at one end; a sequencing error may be responsible. The rearrangement uses TRBV11-2 and TRBJ1-2; tentative D call: TRBD1 (6 bases). The CDR3 totals 16 residues. Germline V CDR1 and CDR2: SGHAT, FQNNGV. In nucleotides, the CDR3 is TGTGCCAGCAGCCTCGGGACACCGGAGGGGTCCTATGGCTACATCTTC. This gives the protein CASSLGTPEGSYGYIF.